The clone carrying this T cell receptor beta chain appeared once. This record belongs to a study of blood T cell repertoires in COVID-19. Whole-study context: COVID-19 samples, acute and convalescent, were from the United States, Italy and Spain.

Authors' processing steps: Researchers report that nucleated cell counts were estimated from reference gene primer amplification. Libraries were prepared by immunoSEQ multiplex PCR; TCRdb keeps only in-frame clonotypes and omits some of them. V, J and clone size derive from that table, while D and trimming were established from the DNA sequence. This sample has 55,000 to 70,000 clones; about four fifths occur once, and the top ten carry around 3.4%. Germline V gene data show CDR1 as MDHEN and CDR2 as SYDVKM. The V gene lost 7 bases and the J gene lost 0 bases, with 13 bases spanning the gap. The CDR3 has 15 amino acids.

This clonotype was obtained from an elderly woman with acute or convalescent COVID-19. What was sequenced was peripheral blood. The genes are TRBV28 and TRBJ1-5, with D possibly TRBD1 on 5 matching bases. CDR3 protein: CASTLQGVSNQPQHF. The DNA of the CDR3 is TGTGCCAGCACCCTCCAAGGGGTTAGCAATCAGCCCCAGCATTTT.